This passage covers 12 T cell receptor beta chains from one sample sequenced in a study of read filtering for tumor transcriptome and immune sequencing. This library used 300 to 500 ng RNA and molecular barcoded adaptors spanning alpha/delta and beta/gamma chains. In TCRdb, the reads were re-called with MiXCR into one record per CDR3 protein. The table has roughly 27,000 distinct CDR3 sequences, about an eighth seen once; the top ten hold around 43%. The sequenced sample consisted of a population of CD138-negative cells sorted from bone marrow. These receptors were obtained from a donor at least 40 years old with multiple myeloma.

This clonotype has ten or more counts. This chain uses TRBV28 with TRBJ2-7, with D unresolved. CDR1 and CDR2 (germline): MDHEN, SYDVKM. V lost 5 bases and J lost 5, with 10 bases in between. The CDR3 is 12 residues long. The CDR3 region has the DNA TGTGCCAGCAGTCTCTTTGGGGACGAGCAGTACTTC. Its protein product is CASSLFGDEQYF.

This clonotype was observed a handful of times. The V call is TRBV7-9, the J call TRBJ2-7, with a weak D call TRBD1 (6 bases). Germline CDR1 SEHNR, CDR2 FQNEAQ (reference sequence). Trimming removed 2 bases at V and 6 bases at J, with 17 bases between. This CDR3 has 15 residues. CDR3 nucleotide sequence: TGTGCCAGCAGCTTAACGGCAGGGACACCTGGCGAGCAGTACTTC. This sequence encodes CASSLTAGTPGEQYF.

The chain recombines TRBV11-2 with TRBJ2-7, with 10 bases lining up with TRBD2. The V gene end was trimmed by 5 bases and the J gene end by 5 bases; junction bases not matched to a gene: 6. There are 14 residues in the CDR3. The V gene's germline CDR1 is SGHAT and CDR2 FQNNGV. The CDR3 bases are TGTGCCAGCAGCGTAGGACTAGCGGAGAACGAGCAGTACTTC. This translates into CASSVGLAENEQYF. Complete variable domain (other parts from reference TRBV11-2 and TRBJ2-7): EAGVAQSPRYKIIEKRQSVAFWCNPISGHATLYWYQQILGQGPKLLIQFQNNGVVDDSQLPKDRFSAERLKGVDSTLKIQPAKLEDSAVYLCASSVGLAENEQYFGPGTRLTVT.

This clonotype was seen only a few times. V is TRBV28 and J is TRBJ2-5, with 7 nucleotides matching TRBD1. The ends lost 7 bases at V and 2 bases at J; junction bases unmatched: 7. The CDR3 consists of 14 residues. The germline gives CDR1 MDHEN, CDR2 SYDVKM. The CDR3 bases are TGTGCCAGCAAGGTGGGACAGCTTCAAGAGACCCAGTACTTC. Protein product: CASKVGQLQETQYF.

This clonotype was counted ten times or more. This chain links TRBV10-2 with TRBJ2-3, with 8 bases matching TRBD1. Germline V CDR1 and CDR2: WSHSY, SAAADI. V lost 6 bases and J lost 4; bases outside the gene matches: 3. This CDR3 region has 13 residues. The CDR3, as DNA: TGCGCCAGCAGGAAGACAGGGGCAGATACGCAGTATTTT. This sequence encodes CASRKTGADTQYF.

V is TRBV15 and J is TRBJ1-4; D possibly corresponds to TRBD1 (5 bases). Trimming took off 0 bases at V and 2 bases at J, with 13 bases between the two ends. The CDR3 is 17 amino acids. From germline, CDR1 is LNHNV and CDR2 YYDKDF (reference sequence). The CDR3 sequence is CATSRDHWGNTNEKLFF. Written as DNA, the CDR3 is TGTGCCACCAGCAGAGATCATTGGGGGAACACTAATGAAAAACTGTTTTTT.

This clonotype came up a few times. The genes are TRBV28 and TRBJ2-7, with 14 positions matching TRBD2. This CDR3 spans 16 amino acids. V shed 6 bases, J shed 4 bases, and the junction held 8 bases outside the gene matches. CDR1 is MDHEN, CDR2 SYDVKM, per germline. The CDR3 reads CASSPGTSGSPYEQYF. Here the CDR3 DNA reads TGTGCCAGCAGCCCTGGGACTAGCGGGAGTCCGTACGAGCAGTACTTC. Full variable domain (rest looked up from reference TRBV28 and TRBJ2-7): DVKVTQSSRYLVKRTGEKVFLECVQDMDHENMFWYRQDPGLGLRLIYFSYDVKMKEKGDIPEGYSVSREKKERFSLILESASTNQTSMYLCASSPGTSGSPYEQYFGPGTRLTVT.

This clonotype was observed many times. The chain combines TRBV4-1 with TRBJ2-1; D is ambiguous. The CDR3 runs 14 residues. Germline CDR1 reads MGHRA; CDR2 reads YSYEKL. V lost 2 bases and J lost 5, with 10 bases in between. The CDR3 is CASSQSPGHNEQFF. CDR3 nucleotides: TGCGCCAGCAGCCAATCTCCGGGCCACAATGAGCAGTTCTTC.

This clonotype was seen many times. V gene TRBV7-9 combines with J gene TRBJ2-3; a weak D match, TRBD2 (6 bases). CDR1 SEHNR and CDR2 FQNEAQ come from the germline V gene (reference sequence). The V and J ends lost 2 bases and 2 bases respectively, with 23 bases between them. This CDR3 is built from 19 residues. CDR3: CASSLNLGWGDLSTDTQYF. CDR3 DNA sequence: TGTGCCAGCAGCTTAAATTTGGGTTGGGGGGACCTTTCCACAGATACGCAGTATTTT.

In this sample, this clonotype turned up many times. J is TRBJ2-1 and V is TRBV28, with D hard to call. V was trimmed by 5 bases and J by 6 bases, leaving 8 bases between them. This CDR3 spans 12 amino acids. The germline gives CDR1 MDHEN, CDR2 SYDVKM. DNA of the CDR3: TGTGCCAGCAGTGTTGGGCCCAATGAGCAGTTCTTC. This gives the protein CASSVGPNEQFF.

The table lists this clonotype with many counts. The gene calls are TRBV20-1 and TRBJ2-3; perhaps TRBD2 as D (5 bases). This CDR3 is built from 17 residues. CDR1 and CDR2 from the germline V gene are DFQATT and SNEGSKA (reference sequence). Trimming left V 0 bases short and J 0 bases short, with 16 bases between. This CDR3 reads CSARDRGSASSTDTQYF. Here the CDR3 DNA reads TGCAGTGCTAGAGATCGTGGTAGCGCCTCTAGCACAGATACGCAGTATTTT.

The table lists this clonotype with many counts. The chain has TRBV11-2 and TRBJ1-1; D is perhaps TRBD1 (5 bases). This CDR3 is 15 amino acids long. The germline V gene encodes CDR1 SGHAT and CDR2 FQNNGV. V lost 3 bases, J lost 1 base, and 12 bases lay in between. CDR3 amino acids: CASSFSGGGNTEAFF. CDR3 sequence (DNA): TGTGCCAGCAGCTTTAGTGGGGGGGGGAACACTGAAGCTTTCTTT.